This TCR beta chain was captured by sequencing in a study of control samples from healthy donors and cancer patients. This clone appeared a single time. Profiling relied on immunoSEQ multiplex PCR, and the TCRdb table lists in-frame clones only, not all of them. The table lists approximately 87,000 clones, about nine tenths of them singletons. The CDR3 runs 13 residues. The V and J ends lost 3 bases and 1 base respectively, with 7 bases between them. The chain recombines TRBV12-3 or TRBV12-4 with TRBJ2-7, with no clear D. This clonotype was sampled from a man aged 50-60 years in good health. Sequencing input: blood. CDR3 loop: CASSFRRSYEQYF. In nucleotides, the CDR3 is TGTGCCAGCAGTTTCAGACGGTCCTACGAGCAGTACTTC.